These 17 T cell receptor beta chains originate from one sample sequenced in a study of PD-1 blockade in classical Hodgkin lymphoma. Libraries were prepared by immunoSEQ multiplex PCR; TCRdb keeps only in-frame clonotypes and omits some of them. Of about 13,000 clones listed, 90% to 95% are singletons. Relapse after autologous stem cell transplantation occurred in every patient, and brentuximab vedotin exposure varied. The sample in question was peripheral blood mononuclear cells (PBMCs), obtained at baseline. All receptors come from a human donor with classical Hodgkin lymphoma.

The V and J genes are TRBV12-5 and TRBJ2-1; D remains unclear. Between the trimmed V and J ends, which lost 0 bases and 8 bases, there was a span of 5 bases. CDR1 LGHNT and CDR2 FRNRAP come from the germline V gene. The CDR3 extends over 12 amino acids. The CDR3 spells CASGLVLDEQFF. The CDR3 DNA reads TGTGCTAGTGGTTTGGTACTGGATGAGCAGTTCTTC.

CDR3 region: CAIGSRGELFF. The CDR3 bases are TGTGCCATCGGGTCCAGGGGGGAGCTGTTTTTT. The chain uses TRBV10-3 and TRBJ2-2; D is uncertain. The CDR3 is 11 amino acids. Trimming took off 8 bases at V and 8 bases at J, with 9 bases between the two ends. Germline CDR1 ENHRY, CDR2 SYGVKD.

The V and J genes are TRBV6-6 and TRBJ2-7, with 16 bases identical to TRBD2. The CDR3 has 16 amino acids. Germline lookup yields CDR1 MNHNY and CDR2 SVGAGI (reference sequence). V dropped 6 bases and J dropped 6; count of bases not matched to a gene: 8. For the CDR3, the DNA is TGTGCCAGCAGGTCTGGGACTAGCGGGGGGGCGGGCGAGCAGTACTTC. This gives the protein CASRSGTSGGAGEQYF.

The chain couples TRBV19 to TRBJ2-7; TRBD2 agrees at 12 bases. This CDR3 spans 14 amino acids. Per germline, CDR1 LNHDA and CDR2 SQIVND (reference sequence). The junction had 2 bases not matched to a gene; V was cut back by 6 bases and J by 2 bases. This CDR3 is CASRLAGGPYEQYF. In DNA form, the CDR3 reads TGTGCCAGTAGACTAGCGGGGGGACCCTACGAGCAGTACTTC.

The rearrangement links TRBV7-9 to TRBJ1-2, with D possibly being TRBD1 (5 bases). Trimming pared 4 bases from V and 2 bases from J, leaving 14 bases between. CDR1 and CDR2 (germline): SEHNR, FQNEAQ (reference sequence). This CDR3 is built from 15 residues. In DNA form, the CDR3 reads TGTGCCAGCAGCTACGTGGACAAACCGAACTATGGCTACACCTTC. As protein: CASSYVDKPNYGYTF.

The V gene is TRBV27, the J gene TRBJ1-5; D possibly corresponds to TRBD1 (5 bases). The germline V gene encodes CDR1 MNHEY and CDR2 SMNVEV (reference sequence). The CDR3 runs 14 residues. Trimming left V 1 base short and J 7 bases short, with 11 bases between. CDR3 sequence: CASSLLGVGQPQHF. DNA of the CDR3: TGTGCCAGCAGTTTATTGGGGGTCGGGCAGCCCCAGCATTTT.

The CDR3 sequence is CASSKDSEYYGYTF. The DNA of the CDR3 is TGTGCCAGCAGTAAGGACAGCGAGTACTATGGCTACACCTTC. The chain couples TRBV6-1 to TRBJ1-2, with a tentative D call TRBD1 (6 bases). The V and J ends lost 5 bases and 3 bases respectively, with 13 bases between them. CDR3 length: 14 amino acids. Germline CDR1 and CDR2: MNHNS and SASEGT.

This clone appeared a few times. The chain couples TRBV19 to TRBJ1-2, with no clear D. Per germline, CDR1 LNHDA and CDR2 SQIVND (reference sequence). The CDR3 consists of 14 residues. Between the trimmed V and J ends, which lost 4 bases and 1 base, there was a span of 10 bases. Here the CDR3 DNA reads TGTGCCAGTAGTACCCGGGATCTTAACTATGGCTACACCTTC. This sequence encodes CASSTRDLNYGYTF.

The V gene is TRBV19, the J gene TRBJ2-6; the D gene is possibly TRBD2 (6 bases). This CDR3 contains 16 residues. V was cut by 8 bases and J by 1 base, with 15 bases left in between. CDR1 and CDR2 (germline): LNHDA, SQIVND (reference sequence). The CDR3 reads CASARESESGANVLTF. In DNA form, the CDR3 reads TGTGCCAGTGCACGGGAGAGTGAGTCTGGGGCCAACGTCCTGACTTTC. The full variable domain, completed using reference TRBV19 and TRBJ2-6, is DGGITQSPKYLFRKEGQNVTLSCEQNLNHDAMYWYRQDPGQGLRLIYYSQIVNDFQKGDIAEGYSVSREKKESFPLTVTSAQKNPTAFYLCASARESESGANVLTFGAGSRLTVL.

The J gene is TRBJ2-3, the V gene TRBV9; 7 bases align to TRBD1. This CDR3 is 14 amino acids long. V shed 3 bases, J shed 3 bases, and the junction held 4 bases outside the gene matches. Germline-derived CDR1 and CDR2 are SGDLS and YYNGEE. CDR3 bases: TGTGCCAGCAGCGAACAGGGGCTGACAGATACGCAGTATTTT. It yields the protein CASSEQGLTDTQYF. Combining the CDR3 with reference TRBV9 and TRBJ2-3 gives the whole variable domain DSGVTQTPKHLITATGQRVTLRCSPRSGDLSVYWYQQSLDQGLQFLIQYYNGEERAKGNILERFSAQQFPDLHSELNLSSLELGDSALYFCASSEQGLTDTQYFGPGTRLTVL.

This rearrangement joins TRBV6-4 to TRBJ2-1; the D gene is possibly TRBD2 (5 bases). The CDR3 extends over 15 amino acids. V lost 3 bases and J 0 bases, leaving 9 bases between the germline ends. CDR1 and CDR2 (germline): MRHNA, SNTAGT. The CDR3 DNA sequence: TGTGCCAGCAGTGATAAGGGAGACTCCTACAATGAGCAGTTCTTC. It is translated as CASSDKGDSYNEQFF.

This clone is a singleton in its sample. This sequence joins TRBV7-9 and TRBJ2-1; 11 bases align to TRBD2. Losses at the gene ends were 5 bases for V and 5 bases for J; bases not matched to a gene: 5. Germline V lookup: CDR1 SEHNR, CDR2 FQNEAQ (reference sequence). This CDR3 contains 15 residues. DNA of the CDR3: TGTGCCAGCAGCCCCGAACTAGCGGGGGACAATGAGCAGTTCTTC. Amino acids: CASSPELAGDNEQFF.

The chain joins TRBV30 to TRBJ2-1, with 12 bases that match TRBD2. The V segment lost 4 bases and the J segment 13 bases; nucleotides outside the gene matches: 8. This CDR3 spans 13 amino acids. CDR1 and CDR2 (germline): GTSNPN, SVGIG (reference sequence). The CDR3 sequence is CAWTSGRAIDQFF. In DNA, the CDR3 is TGTGCCTGGACTAGCGGGAGGGCCATAGATCAGTTCTTC.

The rearrangement uses TRBV7-9 and TRBJ2-5, with 10 bases fitting TRBD1. The CDR3 is 16 residues long. Germline-derived CDR1 and CDR2 are SEHNR and FQNEAQ (reference sequence). J was trimmed by 4 bases and V by 1 base; bases with no gene match: 6. The CDR3, as DNA: TGTGCCAGCAGCTTAGACGGGACAGGGGTTACAGAGACCCAGTACTTC. It yields the protein CASSLDGTGVTETQYF.

This clone was observed once. The chain uses TRBV19 and TRBJ2-6; TRBD1 aligns across 8 bases. CDR1 is LNHDA and CDR2 is SQIVND in the germline V gene (reference sequence). The ends lost 7 bases at V and 0 bases at J; junction bases unmatched: 11. The CDR3 totals 18 residues. CDR3 sequence: CASTLRAGGASGANVLTF. CDR3 DNA sequence: TGTGCCAGTACCCTAAGGGCAGGGGGCGCCTCTGGGGCCAACGTCCTGACTTTC.

V usage is TRBV2 and J usage is TRBJ1-2, with D perhaps matching TRBD1 (5 bases). V lost 8 bases and J lost 8, with 24 bases in between. This CDR3 is built from 15 residues. Per germline, CDR1 SNHLY and CDR2 FYNNEI. The CDR3 coding sequence is TGTGCCAGCCAACCCCCCTTGGGGGTGCCGGGGGGCTACACCTTC. Its protein product is CASQPPLGVPGGYTF.

This chain connects TRBV21-1 to TRBJ1-4; no DNA check was done on the table's D call, TRBD1. TRBV21-1 is a known pseudogene. The CDR3 consists of 14 residues. DNA for the CDR3: TGTGCCAGCAGCGGGACAGGGTCTATTGAAAAACTGTTTTTT. Translation gives CASSGTGSIEKLFF.